Listed below are T cell receptor beta chains from one sample, sequenced in a study of T cell responses to AZD1222 COVID-19 vaccine. Here immunoSEQ multiplex PCR was the method, and the copy in TCRdb shows in-frame clones only, minus some. The top ten clones hold roughly a tenth of a sample with about 150,000 clones, around 87% of them seen once. The sample in question was peripheral blood, obtained 28 days after the second AZD1222 dose. The receptor source for this set is an adult who received the AZD1222 COVID-19 vaccine. Each CDR3 is given with its conserved first and last residue. D genes are given only for firm matches. The size entry is marked missing in some rows and otherwise reads once, few, many or a size class.

J: TRBJ1-2
V: TRBV18
D: -
size: -
CDR3: CASSSQREDYGYTF
DNA: TGTGCCAGCTCATCCCAGAGGGAGGACTATGGCTACACCTTC

J: TRBJ2-7
V: TRBV7-9
D: -
size: few
CDR3: CASKGPAYEQYF
DNA: TGTGCCAGCAAGGGTCCGGCCTACGAGCAGTACTTC

J: TRBJ1-1
V: TRBV6-1
D: -
size: -
CDR3: CASSEGVKNTEAFF
DNA: TGTGCCAGCAGTGAAGGTGTGAAGAACACTGAAGCTTTCTTT

J: TRBJ1-2
V: TRBV6-2/TRBV6-3
D: TRBD1
size: -
CDR3: CASGQGAVRGYTF
DNA: TGTGCCAGCGGCCAGGGGGCCGTGAGGGGCTACACCTTC

J: TRBJ1-5
V: TRBV30
D: -
size: -
CDR3: CAVGADSNQPQHF
DNA: TGTGCCGTAGGGGCAGATAGCAATCAGCCCCAGCATTTT

J: TRBJ1-3
V: TRBV7-2
D: -
size: -
CDR3: CASSLVLIGLSGNTIYF
DNA: TGTGCCAGCAGCTTAGTCTTGATAGGGCTCTCTGGAAACACCATATATTTT

J: TRBJ2-7
V: TRBV28
D: -
size: -
CDR3: CASRWAGTSIYEQYF
DNA: TGTGCCAGCAGGTGGGCAGGGACCAGTATCTACGAGCAGTACTTC

J: TRBJ1-1
V: TRBV10-1
D: TRBD1
size: -
CDR3: CASGRQGPAFF
DNA: TGCGCCAGCGGGAGACAGGGCCCGGCTTTCTTT

J: TRBJ2-6
V: TRBV19
D: -
size: -
CDR3: CASSMRGSGANVLTF
DNA: TGTGCCAGTAGTATGCGGGGTTCTGGGGCCAACGTCCTGACTTTC

J: TRBJ2-1
V: TRBV29-1
D: TRBD2
size: -
CDR3: CSLEAGGYNEQFF
DNA: TGCAGCCTTGAAGCGGGAGGATACAATGAGCAGTTCTTC

J: TRBJ1-2
V: TRBV14
D: -
size: -
CDR3: CASSQYVGGRDGYTF
DNA: TGTGCCAGCAGCCAATACGTGGGGGGGCGGGATGGCTACACCTTC

J: TRBJ1-1
V: TRBV4-1
D: -
size: once
CDR3: CASSQSGTSNTEAFF
DNA: TGCGCCAGCAGCCAATCCGGGACATCTAACACTGAAGCTTTCTTT

J: TRBJ2-2
V: TRBV7-8
D: TRBD1
size: -
CDR3: CASSRDRVGRYTGELFF
DNA: TGTGCCAGCAGCCGGGACAGGGTGGGACGGTACACCGGGGAGCTGTTTTTT

J: TRBJ1-1
V: TRBV6-5
D: -
size: once
CDR3: CASTYSSVNTEAFF
DNA: TGTGCCAGCACTTATTCGTCGGTGAACACTGAAGCTTTCTTT

J: TRBJ2-1
V: TRBV5-4
D: TRBD2
size: once
CDR3: CASSGGGLAGRNEQFF
DNA: TGTGCCAGCAGCGGCGGGGGACTAGCGGGTCGGAATGAGCAGTTCTTC

J: TRBJ2-1
V: TRBV5-6
D: -
size: few
CDR3: CASTQPGRYNEQFF
DNA: TGTGCCAGCACTCAACCGGGGCGCTACAATGAGCAGTTCTTC

J: TRBJ2-1
V: TRBV2
D: -
size: -
CDR3: CASSGLLEQFF
DNA: TGTGCCAGCAGTGGACTCCTTGAGCAGTTCTTC

J: TRBJ1-2
V: TRBV28
D: TRBD1
size: -
CDR3: CASSVTGGGKNGYTF
DNA: TGTGCCAGCAGTGTTACAGGGGGCGGTAAGAATGGCTACACCTTC

J: TRBJ2-7
V: TRBV27
D: TRBD2
size: -
CDR3: CASSFQGGRATYEQYF
DNA: TGTGCCAGCAGTTTCCAAGGCGGGAGGGCCACCTACGAGCAGTACTTC

J: TRBJ1-5
V: TRBV18
D: -
size: -
CDR3: CASSLDRQAVTHF
DNA: TGTGCCAGCTCACTAGATAGACAGGCCGTAACGCATTTT

J: TRBJ2-2
V: TRBV3-1/TRBV3-2
D: -
size: -
CDR3: CASSPRGIDGELFF
DNA: TGTGCCAGCAGCCCCCGGGGAATCGACGGGGAGCTGTTTTTT

J: TRBJ2-1
V: TRBV6-5
D: -
size: -
CDR3: CASTSSGNEQFF
DNA: TGTGCCAGCACCTCCTCCGGGAATGAGCAGTTCTTC

J: TRBJ1-3
V: TRBV30
D: -
size: -
CDR3: CAWSRVLGNTIYF
DNA: TGTGCCTGGAGTAGAGTCCTAGGAAACACCATATATTTT

J: TRBJ1-1
V: TRBV19
D: -
size: -
CDR3: CASSIGQTLNTEAFF
DNA: TGTGCCAGTAGTATAGGACAGACCCTGAACACTGAAGCTTTCTTT

J: TRBJ2-5
V: TRBV5-1
D: TRBD1
size: -
CDR3: CASSLRTGEGAQYF
DNA: TGCGCCAGCAGCCTCCGGACAGGAGAAGGGGCCCAGTACTTC

J: TRBJ1-2
V: TRBV3-1/TRBV3-2
D: -
size: -
CDR3: CASSHGVLGYTF
DNA: TGTGCCAGCAGCCATGGGGTCCTTGGCTACACCTTC

J: TRBJ2-4
V: TRBV7-2
D: -
size: -
CDR3: CASSLVAGLAKNIQYF
DNA: TGTGCCAGCAGCTTAGTAGCAGGCTTAGCCAAAAACATTCAGTACTTC

J: TRBJ2-5
V: TRBV30
D: -
size: -
CDR3: CAWSVLAETQYF
DNA: TGTGCCTGGAGTGTATTGGCGGAGACCCAGTACTTC

J: TRBJ2-7
V: TRBV29-1
D: TRBD1
size: -
CDR3: CSVRQGAFYEQYF
DNA: TGCAGCGTCCGACAGGGGGCGTTCTACGAGCAGTACTTC

J: TRBJ1-1
V: TRBV18
D: -
size: -
CDR3: CASSPDGLTAFF
DNA: TGTGCCAGCTCACCGGACGGCCTAACGGCTTTCTTT

J: TRBJ1-1
V: TRBV28
D: -
size: -
CDR3: CASSTRGDLTEAFF
DNA: TGTGCCAGCAGTACCCGGGGGGATTTGACTGAAGCTTTCTTT

J: TRBJ2-3
V: TRBV5-1
D: TRBD2
size: -
CDR3: CASSFTSLAGGLTDTQYF
DNA: TGCGCCAGCAGCTTCACCTCCCTAGCGGGAGGTTTAACAGATACGCAGTATTTT

J: TRBJ1-5
V: TRBV5-1
D: -
size: -
CDR3: CASSLAGARGQPQHF
DNA: TGCGCCAGCAGCTTGGCGGGGGCTCGGGGTCAGCCCCAGCATTTT

J: TRBJ1-4
V: TRBV5-4
D: -
size: -
CDR3: CASSLGEGTNEKLFF
DNA: TGTGCCAGCAGCTTGGGGGAGGGGACAAATGAAAAACTGTTTTTT

J: TRBJ2-1
V: TRBV5-4
D: TRBD1
size: once
CDR3: CASSHGQGLAYNEQFF
DNA: TGTGCCAGCAGCCACGGACAGGGATTAGCGTACAATGAGCAGTTCTTC

J: TRBJ2-7
V: TRBV14
D: -
size: -
CDR3: CASSRTGTGGYEQYF
DNA: TGTGCCAGCAGCCGTACCGGGACTGGGGGATACGAGCAGTACTTC

J: TRBJ1-1
V: TRBV5-1
D: -
size: -
CDR3: CASSRTGNTEAFF
DNA: TGCGCCAGCAGCCGTACAGGGAACACTGAAGCTTTCTTT

J: TRBJ2-3
V: TRBV6-6
D: TRBD1
size: -
CDR3: CASRGQGPADTQYF
DNA: TGTGCCAGCAGGGGACAGGGGCCCGCAGATACGCAGTATTTT

J: TRBJ1-2
V: TRBV5-4
D: -
size: -
CDR3: CASSLPRDNYGYTF
DNA: TGTGCCAGCAGCCTACCCCGGGATAACTATGGCTACACCTTC

J: TRBJ1-1
V: TRBV7-8
D: -
size: -
CDR3: CASSLGPFTEAFF
DNA: TGTGCCAGCAGCTTAGGACCTTTTACTGAAGCTTTCTTT

J: TRBJ1-5
V: TRBV2
D: -
size: -
CDR3: CASSEETVRSNQPQHF
DNA: TGTGCCAGCAGTGAAGAAACAGTGAGGAGCAATCAGCCCCAGCATTTT

J: TRBJ2-2
V: TRBV2
D: TRBD2
size: -
CDR3: CASSDRAGGPDGELFF
DNA: TGTGCCAGCAGTGATAGGGCGGGAGGGCCCGATGGGGAGCTGTTTTTT

J: TRBJ2-1
V: TRBV19
D: TRBD1
size: -
CDR3: CASRQSWDRGSNEQFF
DNA: TGTGCCAGTAGACAGTCTTGGGACAGGGGAAGTAATGAGCAGTTCTTC

J: TRBJ1-2
V: TRBV12-3/TRBV12-4
D: -
size: -
CDR3: CASSLGGNYGYTF
DNA: TGTGCCAGCAGTTTAGGGGGAAACTATGGCTACACCTTC

J: TRBJ2-7
V: TRBV3-1/TRBV3-2
D: -
size: -
CDR3: CASSPRGTYEQYF
DNA: TGTGCCAGCAGCCCCCGGGGGACATACGAGCAGTACTTC

J: TRBJ2-5
V: TRBV9
D: -
size: -
CDR3: CASSVEGTYPETQYF
DNA: TGTGCCAGCAGCGTAGAGGGGACATATCCAGAGACCCAGTACTTC

J: TRBJ2-1
V: TRBV2
D: -
size: few
CDR3: CASSGPSGLGGGEQFF
DNA: TGTGCCAGCAGTGGGCCTAGCGGCTTGGGAGGGGGTGAGCAGTTCTTC

J: TRBJ2-3
V: TRBV5-1
D: -
size: -
CDR3: CASSWTGDTQYF
DNA: TGCGCCAGCAGCTGGACGGGGGATACGCAGTATTTT

J: TRBJ1-5
V: TRBV13
D: TRBD1
size: -
CDR3: CASSGGQGRFGNQPQHF
DNA: TGTGCCAGCAGCGGGGGACAGGGGAGGTTCGGCAATCAGCCCCAGCATTTT

J: TRBJ1-4
V: TRBV20-1
D: -
size: once
CDR3: CSASGQLNEKLFF
DNA: TGCAGTGCTAGTGGTCAGCTTAATGAAAAACTGTTTTTT

J: TRBJ2-4
V: TRBV28
D: -
size: -
CDR3: CASSLAGMKNIQYF
DNA: TGTGCCAGCAGTTTGGCAGGGATGAAGAACATTCAGTACTTC

J: TRBJ2-1
V: TRBV28
D: TRBD2
size: few
CDR3: CASTISGKNEQFF
DNA: TGTGCCAGCACCATTAGCGGGAAAAATGAGCAGTTCTTC

J: TRBJ2-3
V: TRBV7-9
D: TRBD2
size: once
CDR3: CASSSRLAEGGDTQYF
DNA: TGTGCCAGCAGCTCACGACTAGCGGAGGGGGGGGATACGCAGTATTTT

J: TRBJ1-2
V: TRBV6-2/TRBV6-3
D: TRBD1
size: -
CDR3: CASSPQGAVVGYTF
DNA: TGTGCCAGCAGCCCGCAGGGGGCGGTGGTTGGCTACACCTTC

J: TRBJ1-1
V: TRBV28
D: -
size: -
CDR3: CASKGGKMNTEAFF
DNA: TGTGCCAGCAAGGGGGGAAAGATGAACACTGAAGCTTTCTTT

J: TRBJ2-7
V: TRBV9
D: TRBD2
size: -
CDR3: CASSAEREGRYEQYF
DNA: TGTGCCAGCAGCGCCGAGCGGGAGGGCCGCTACGAGCAGTACTTC